These T cell receptor beta chains were read from a single sample in a study of blood T cell repertoires in COVID-19. Clones were sequenced by immunoSEQ multiplex PCR, and TCRdb holds only the in-frame ones, with some missing. The sample holds 300,000 to 400,000 clones, around 90% seen once. The sequenced material came from PBMCs or T cells enriched from blood (not recorded which). Receptors originate from a man aged 55 to 70 who had recovered from COVID-19. Each CDR3 is given with its conserved first and last residue. The D gene is left open where the match is weak. Size values are once, few and many counts, or a class for expanded clones, and some rows have none.

>TRBJ2-2|TRBV9|-|TRBD2
TGTGCCAGCAGCCCCCGACTAGCGGGAGGGGGGGAGCTGTTTTTT
CASSPRLAGGGELFF
>TRBJ1-1|TRBV19|-|-
TGTGCCAGTAGTATAGGTAAGGGGTGGGCTGAAGCTTTCTTT
CASSIGKGWAEAFF
>TRBJ1-1|TRBV29-1|-|TRBD1
TGCAGCGTCGTGACAGGGGGGTATGCTGAAGCTTTCTTT
CSVVTGGYAEAFF
>TRBJ2-3|TRBV6-4|-|-
TGTGCCAGCAGTGAGAGAGACACAGATACGCAGTATTTT
CASSERDTDTQYF
>TRBJ2-7|TRBV19|-|-
TGTGCCAGTAGTACGACCATCCGGGACACAACCTACGAGCAGTACTTC
CASSTTIRDTTYEQYF
>TRBJ2-7|TRBV12-3/TRBV12-4|once|-
TGTGCCAGCAGTTTAGCGTCTAACGAGCAGTACTTC
CASSLASNEQYF
>TRBJ2-1|TRBV27|-|TRBD1
TGTGCCAGCAGCCCTGGGACAGGGTACAATGAGCAGTTCTTC
CASSPGTGYNEQFF
>TRBJ1-2|TRBV5-1|-|-
TGCGCCAGCAGCCCGGAGGGCAGGGAGTATGGCTACACCTTC
CASSPEGREYGYTF
>TRBJ2-3|TRBV5-5|-|-
TGTGCCAGCAGCCCCGACAGGTACGCAGATACGCAGTATTTT
CASSPDRYADTQYF
>TRBJ2-5|TRBV2|-|TRBD2
TGTGCCGGCCAACTAGCGGTAGAGACCCAGTACTTC
CAGQLAVETQYF
>TRBJ1-6|TRBV5-6|-|TRBD1
TGTGCCAGCAGCTTGGCCGCAGGGGGGTCACCCCTCCACTTT
CASSLAAGGSPLHF
>TRBJ1-2|TRBV3-1/TRBV3-2|-|-
TGTGCCAGCAGCCAAACAGGGTTGGCCCCCTATGGCTACACCTTC
CASSQTGLAPYGYTF
>TRBJ2-3|TRBV28|-|TRBD1
TGTGCCAGCAGTCCGCATGCTGGACAGGGCACAGATACGCAGTATTTT
CASSPHAGQGTDTQYF
>TRBJ2-7|TRBV3-1/TRBV3-2|-|TRBD1
TGTGCCAGCAGCATGACAGGGAAGCAGTACTTC
CASSMTGKQYF
>TRBJ2-7|TRBV5-6|-|-
TGTGCCAGCAGCTTGATGGCGCTAGCAAACTCCTACGAGCAGTACTTC
CASSLMALANSYEQYF
>TRBJ1-5|TRBV4-2|-|-
TGTGCCAGCAGCCAAGATCGGAGGGATCAGCCCCAGCATTTT
CASSQDRRDQPQHF
>TRBJ1-1|TRBV7-2|-|-
TGTGCCAGCAGCTCTCCTATGAACACTGAAGCTTTCTTT
CASSSPMNTEAFF
>TRBJ1-5|TRBV19|-|TRBD1
TGTGCCAGTAGTATAGGGACAGGGGTCAATCAGCCCCAGCATTTT
CASSIGTGVNQPQHF
>TRBJ1-1|TRBV29-1|-|-
TGCAGCGTAGGGGAGGGAGCTTTCTTT
CSVGEGAFF
>TRBJ2-2|TRBV6-2/TRBV6-3|once|-
TGTGCCAGCAGCGTTACAGGGATCAACACCGGGGAGCTGTTTTTT
CASSVTGINTGELFF
>TRBJ2-7|TRBV5-6|once|-
TGTGCCAGCAGCTCACCTGACAGATCCTACGAGCAGTACTTC
CASSSPDRSYEQYF
>TRBJ1-4|TRBV6-5|-|-
TGTGCCAGCATTAATACGGCAACTAATGAAAAACTGTTTTTT
CASINTATNEKLFF
>TRBJ2-1|TRBV11-2|-|TRBD1
TGTGCCAGCAGCTTAGGGGGACAGATTAACAATGAGCAGTTCTTC
CASSLGGQINNEQFF
>TRBJ2-3|TRBV7-9|-|TRBD2
TGTGCCAGCAGACGGGAGGGCGGTACAGATACGCAGTATTTT
CASRREGGTDTQYF
>TRBJ2-1|TRBV4-2|-|TRBD2
TGTGCCAGCAGCCCTAGGACTAGCGGGAACAATGAGCAGTTCTTC
CASSPRTSGNNEQFF
>TRBJ2-7|TRBV10-3|once|-
TGTGCCATCAGTGCGGGTCCCTACGAGCAGTACTTC
CAISAGPYEQYF
>TRBJ1-6|TRBV6-5|once|TRBD1
TGTGCCAGCAGAGTGACAGGGTTGGGATCACCCCTCCACTTT
CASRVTGLGSPLHF
>TRBJ1-2|TRBV11-2|-|TRBD1
TGTGCCAGCAGCCCAGGACAGGGGGTTAGCTATGGCTACACCTTC
CASSPGQGVSYGYTF
>TRBJ1-2|TRBV3-1/TRBV3-2|once|-
TGTGCCAGCAGCGTCACCTCTAGAAGGGGCTACACCTTC
CASSVTSRRGYTF
>TRBJ2-1|TRBV3-1/TRBV3-2|-|TRBD1
TGTGCCAGCAGCCAAGATCTCCAGGGGGCGAATGAGCAGTTCTTC
CASSQDLQGANEQFF
>TRBJ2-3|TRBV5-1|once|TRBD2
TGCGCCAGCGCCTCGGGGGGGAGGAGCACAGATACGCAGTATTTT
CASASGGRSTDTQYF
>TRBJ2-7|TRBV6-4|-|TRBD2
TGTGCCAGCAGTCGACTAGCGGGGACGGGGGAGCAGTACTTC
CASSRLAGTGEQYF
>TRBJ2-1|TRBV29-1|-|-
TGCAGCGTTGTTTTAGGCAGGGCCTACAATGAGCAGTTCTTC
CSVVLGRAYNEQFF
>TRBJ1-5|TRBV18|-|TRBD1
TGTGCCAGCTCAGGACAGGGGGCTCTCAATCAGCCCCAGCATTTT
CASSGQGALNQPQHF
>TRBJ2-7|TRBV11-1|-|TRBD1
TGTGCCAGCAGCCGGGACAGGAACGAGCAGTACTTC
CASSRDRNEQYF
>TRBJ1-5|TRBV6-5|-|-
TGTGCCAGCAGAGGAGGACAGTATAGCAATCAGCCCCAGCATTTT
CASRGGQYSNQPQHF
>TRBJ2-5|TRBV5-1|-|TRBD2
TGCGCCAGCAGCATTAGCGGGGGGGATGAAGAGACCCAGTACTTC
CASSISGGDEETQYF
>TRBJ1-6|TRBV30|-|TRBD1
TGTGCCTGGAGTGCAGCCTTAACCGGGACAGGGCTTTCACCCCTCCACTTT
CAWSAALTGTGLSPLHF
>TRBJ2-1|TRBV6-2/TRBV6-3|-|-
TGTGCCAGCAGTTTCGTCAACTACTTTTCCTACAATGAGCAGTTCTTC
CASSFVNYFSYNEQFF
>TRBJ1-4|TRBV6-6|-|TRBD1
TGTGCCAGCAGAGCGAACAGGGGCGGCGATGAAAAACTGTTTTTT
CASRANRGGDEKLFF